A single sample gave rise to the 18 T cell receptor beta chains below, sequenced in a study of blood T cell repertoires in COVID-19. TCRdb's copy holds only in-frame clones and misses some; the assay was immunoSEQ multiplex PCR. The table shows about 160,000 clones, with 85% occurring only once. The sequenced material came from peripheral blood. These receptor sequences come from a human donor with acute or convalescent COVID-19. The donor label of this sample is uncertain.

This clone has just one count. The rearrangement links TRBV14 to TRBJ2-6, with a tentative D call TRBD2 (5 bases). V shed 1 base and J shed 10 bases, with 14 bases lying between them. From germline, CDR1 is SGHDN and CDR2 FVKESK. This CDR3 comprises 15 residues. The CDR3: CASSQVPGMGNVLTF. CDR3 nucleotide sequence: TGTGCCAGCAGCCAAGTACCGGGGATGGGGAACGTCCTGACTTTC.

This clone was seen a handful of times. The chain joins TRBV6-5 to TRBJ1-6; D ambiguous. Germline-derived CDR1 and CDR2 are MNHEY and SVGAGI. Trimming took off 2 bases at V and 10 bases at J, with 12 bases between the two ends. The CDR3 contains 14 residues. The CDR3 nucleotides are TGTGCCAGCAGTTACACAAGGAGCGGATCACCCCTCCACTTT. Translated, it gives CASSYTRSGSPLHF.

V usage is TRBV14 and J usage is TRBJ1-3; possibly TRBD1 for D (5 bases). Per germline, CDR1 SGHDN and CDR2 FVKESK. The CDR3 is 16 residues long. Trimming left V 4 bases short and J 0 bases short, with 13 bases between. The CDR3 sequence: CASSLGLMSSGNTIYF. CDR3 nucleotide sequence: TGTGCCAGCAGCCTGGGACTGATGAGCTCTGGAAACACCATATATTTT.

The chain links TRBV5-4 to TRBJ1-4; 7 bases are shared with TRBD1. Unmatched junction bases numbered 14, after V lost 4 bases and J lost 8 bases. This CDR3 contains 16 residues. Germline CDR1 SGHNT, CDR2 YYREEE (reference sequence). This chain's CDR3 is CASSPGDRTGREKLFF. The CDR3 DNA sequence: TGTGCCAGCAGCCCAGGGGATAGGACAGGACGAGAAAAACTGTTTTTT.

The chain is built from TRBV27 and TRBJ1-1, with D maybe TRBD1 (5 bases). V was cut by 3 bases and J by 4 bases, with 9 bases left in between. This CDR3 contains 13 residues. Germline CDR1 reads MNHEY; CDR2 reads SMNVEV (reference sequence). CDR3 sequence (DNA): TGTGCCAGCAGTTTTATGGGGGGCACTGAAGCTTTCTTT. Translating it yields CASSFMGGTEAFF.

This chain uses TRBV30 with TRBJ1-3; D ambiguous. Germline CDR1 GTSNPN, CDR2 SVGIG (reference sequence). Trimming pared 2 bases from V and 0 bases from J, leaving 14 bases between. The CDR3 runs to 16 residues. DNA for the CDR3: TGTGCCTGGAGTCTCCAAACAGTTTTCTCTGGAAACACCATATATTTT. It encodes CAWSLQTVFSGNTIYF.

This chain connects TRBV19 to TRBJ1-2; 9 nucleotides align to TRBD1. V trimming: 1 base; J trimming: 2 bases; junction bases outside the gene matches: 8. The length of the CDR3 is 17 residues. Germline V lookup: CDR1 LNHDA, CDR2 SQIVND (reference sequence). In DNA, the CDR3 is TGTGCCAGTAGTATAGTTACAGGGGGCAGGATCAACTATGGCTACACCTTC. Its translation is CASSIVTGGRINYGYTF.

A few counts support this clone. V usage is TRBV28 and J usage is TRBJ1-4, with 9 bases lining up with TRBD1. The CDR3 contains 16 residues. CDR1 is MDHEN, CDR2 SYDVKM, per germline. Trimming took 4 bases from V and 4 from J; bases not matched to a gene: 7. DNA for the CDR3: TGTGCCAGCAGTTCTTTGGGACAGGGAAGTAATGAAAAACTGTTTTTT. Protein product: CASSSLGQGSNEKLFF.

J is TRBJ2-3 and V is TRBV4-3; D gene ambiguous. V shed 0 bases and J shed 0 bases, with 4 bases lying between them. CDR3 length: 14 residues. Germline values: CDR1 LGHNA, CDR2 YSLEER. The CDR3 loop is CASSQESSTDTQYF. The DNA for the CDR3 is TGCGCCAGCAGCCAAGAGAGCAGCACAGATACGCAGTATTTT.

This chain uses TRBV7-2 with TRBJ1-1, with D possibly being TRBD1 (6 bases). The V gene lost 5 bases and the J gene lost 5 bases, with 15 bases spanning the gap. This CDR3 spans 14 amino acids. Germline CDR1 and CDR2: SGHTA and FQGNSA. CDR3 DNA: TGTGCCAGCAGCAAGGGGGGGGGTAGGACTGAAGCTTTCTTT. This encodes CASSKGGGRTEAFF.

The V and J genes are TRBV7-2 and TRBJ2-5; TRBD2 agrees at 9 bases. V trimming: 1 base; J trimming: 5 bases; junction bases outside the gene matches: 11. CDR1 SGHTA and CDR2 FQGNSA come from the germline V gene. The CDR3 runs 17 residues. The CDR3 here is CASSLGRGGGAIETQYF. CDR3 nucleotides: TGTGCCAGCAGCTTAGGGCGGGGCGGGGGGGCAATCGAGACCCAGTACTTC.

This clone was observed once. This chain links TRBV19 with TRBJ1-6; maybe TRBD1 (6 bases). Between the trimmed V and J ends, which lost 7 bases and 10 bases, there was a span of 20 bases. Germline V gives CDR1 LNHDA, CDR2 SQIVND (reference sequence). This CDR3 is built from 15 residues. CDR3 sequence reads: CASTPGQGMRSPLHF. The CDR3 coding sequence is TGTGCCAGTACCCCGGGCCAGGGGATGCGATCACCCCTCCACTTT.

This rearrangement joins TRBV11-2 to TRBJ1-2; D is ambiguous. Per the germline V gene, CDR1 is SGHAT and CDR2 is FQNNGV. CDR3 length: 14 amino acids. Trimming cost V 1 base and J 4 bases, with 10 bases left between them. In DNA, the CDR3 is TGTGCCAGCAGCTTAGGGCCGGAGTTCTATGGCTACACCTTC. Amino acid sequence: CASSLGPEFYGYTF.

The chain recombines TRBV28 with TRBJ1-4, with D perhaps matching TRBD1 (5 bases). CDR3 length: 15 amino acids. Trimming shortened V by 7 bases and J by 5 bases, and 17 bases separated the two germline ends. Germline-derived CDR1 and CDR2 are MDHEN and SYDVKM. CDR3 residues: CASTLWGVQNEKLFF. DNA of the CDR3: TGTGCCAGCACCCTGTGGGGGGTACAGAATGAAAAACTGTTTTTT.

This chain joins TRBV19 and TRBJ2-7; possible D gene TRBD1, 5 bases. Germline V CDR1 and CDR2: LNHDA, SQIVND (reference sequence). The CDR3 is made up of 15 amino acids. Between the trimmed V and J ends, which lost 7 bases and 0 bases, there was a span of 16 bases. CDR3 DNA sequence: TGTGCCAGTAAAGAAGACAGTACACTCTCCTACGAGCAGTACTTC. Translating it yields CASKEDSTLSYEQYF.

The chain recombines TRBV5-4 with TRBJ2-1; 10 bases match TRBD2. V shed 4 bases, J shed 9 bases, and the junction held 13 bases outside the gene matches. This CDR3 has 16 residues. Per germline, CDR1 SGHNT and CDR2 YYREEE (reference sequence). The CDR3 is CASSAGTSGVIGEQFF. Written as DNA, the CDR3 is TGTGCCAGCAGCGCGGGAACTAGCGGGGTAATCGGTGAGCAGTTCTTC.

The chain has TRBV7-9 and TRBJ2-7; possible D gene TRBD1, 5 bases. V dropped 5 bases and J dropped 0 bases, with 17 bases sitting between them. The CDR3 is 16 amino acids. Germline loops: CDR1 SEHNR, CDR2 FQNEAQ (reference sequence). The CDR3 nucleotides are TGTGCCAGCAGCACACGAAGCAGGGCTCCCTCCTACGAGCAGTACTTC. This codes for CASSTRSRAPSYEQYF.

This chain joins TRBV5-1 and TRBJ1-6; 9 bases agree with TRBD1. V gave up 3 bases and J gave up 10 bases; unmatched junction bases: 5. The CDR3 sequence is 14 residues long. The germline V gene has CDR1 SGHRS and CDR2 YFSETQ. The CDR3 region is CASSSGQGDSPLHF. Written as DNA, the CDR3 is TGCGCCAGCAGCTCGGGACAGGGTGACTCACCCCTCCACTTT. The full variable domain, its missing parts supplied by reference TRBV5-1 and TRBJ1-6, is KAGVTQTPRYLIKTRGQQVTLSCSPISGHRSVSWYQQTPGQGLQFLFEYFSETQRNKGNFPGRFSGRQFSNSRSEMNVSTLELGDSALYLCASSSGQGDSPLHFGNGTRLTVT.